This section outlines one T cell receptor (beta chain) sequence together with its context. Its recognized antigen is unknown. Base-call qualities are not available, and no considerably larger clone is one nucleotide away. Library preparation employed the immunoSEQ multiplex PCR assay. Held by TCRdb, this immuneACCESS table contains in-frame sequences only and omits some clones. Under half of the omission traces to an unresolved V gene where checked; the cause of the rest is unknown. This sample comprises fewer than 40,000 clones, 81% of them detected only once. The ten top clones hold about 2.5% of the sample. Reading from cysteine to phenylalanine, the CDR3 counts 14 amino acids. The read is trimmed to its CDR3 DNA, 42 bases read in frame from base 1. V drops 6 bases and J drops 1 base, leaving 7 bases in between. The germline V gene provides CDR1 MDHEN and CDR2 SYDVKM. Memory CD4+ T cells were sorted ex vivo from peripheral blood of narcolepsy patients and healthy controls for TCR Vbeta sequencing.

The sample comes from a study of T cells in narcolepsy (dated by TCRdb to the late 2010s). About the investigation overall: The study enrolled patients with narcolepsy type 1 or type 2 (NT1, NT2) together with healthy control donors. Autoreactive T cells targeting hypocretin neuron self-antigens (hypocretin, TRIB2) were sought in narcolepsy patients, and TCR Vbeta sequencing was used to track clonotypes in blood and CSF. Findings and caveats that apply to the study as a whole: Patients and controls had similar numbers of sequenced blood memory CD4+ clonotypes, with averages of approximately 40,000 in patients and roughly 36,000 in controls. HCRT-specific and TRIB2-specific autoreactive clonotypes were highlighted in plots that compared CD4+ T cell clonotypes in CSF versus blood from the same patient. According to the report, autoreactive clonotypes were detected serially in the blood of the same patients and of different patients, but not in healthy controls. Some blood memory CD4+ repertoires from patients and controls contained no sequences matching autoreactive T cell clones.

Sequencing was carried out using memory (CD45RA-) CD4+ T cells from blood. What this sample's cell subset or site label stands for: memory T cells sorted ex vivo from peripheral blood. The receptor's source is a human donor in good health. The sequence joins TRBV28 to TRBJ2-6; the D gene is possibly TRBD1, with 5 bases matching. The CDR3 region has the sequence CASRGRSGANVLTF. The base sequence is TGTGCCAGCAGGGGGCGGTCTGGGGCCAACGTCCTGACTTTC.